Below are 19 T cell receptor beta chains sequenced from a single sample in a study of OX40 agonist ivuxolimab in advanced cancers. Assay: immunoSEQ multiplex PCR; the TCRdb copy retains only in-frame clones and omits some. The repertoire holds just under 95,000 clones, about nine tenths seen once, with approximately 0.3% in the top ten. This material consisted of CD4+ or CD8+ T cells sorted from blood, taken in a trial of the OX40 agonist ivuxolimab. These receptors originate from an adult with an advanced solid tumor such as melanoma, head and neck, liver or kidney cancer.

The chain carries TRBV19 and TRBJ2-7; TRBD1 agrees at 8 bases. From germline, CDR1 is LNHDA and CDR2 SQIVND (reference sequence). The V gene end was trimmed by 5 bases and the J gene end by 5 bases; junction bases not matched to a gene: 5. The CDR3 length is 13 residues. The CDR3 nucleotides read TGTGCCAGTAGTCCCACAGGGGGACACGAGCAGTACTTC. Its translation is CASSPTGGHEQYF.

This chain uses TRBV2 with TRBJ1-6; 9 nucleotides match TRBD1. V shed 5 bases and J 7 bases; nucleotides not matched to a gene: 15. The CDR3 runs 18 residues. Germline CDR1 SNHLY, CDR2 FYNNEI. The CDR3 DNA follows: TGTGCCAGCAGTCCAATGTCGGGACAGGGAAATAACAATTCACCCCTCCACTTT. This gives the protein CASSPMSGQGNNNSPLHF.

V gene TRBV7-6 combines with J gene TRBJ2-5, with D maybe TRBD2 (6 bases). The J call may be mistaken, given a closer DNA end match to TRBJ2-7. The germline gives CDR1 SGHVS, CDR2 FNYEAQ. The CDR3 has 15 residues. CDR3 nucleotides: TGTGCCAGCAGCTTAGCGGGGGGACTCTACTACGAGCAGTACTTC. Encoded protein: CASSLAGGLYYEQYF.

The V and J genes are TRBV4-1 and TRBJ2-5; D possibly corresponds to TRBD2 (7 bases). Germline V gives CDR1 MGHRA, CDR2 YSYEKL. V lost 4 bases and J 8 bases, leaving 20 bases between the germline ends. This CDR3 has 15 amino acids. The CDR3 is CASSRAPGGSETQYF. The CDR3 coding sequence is TGCGCCAGCAGCCGGGCTCCGGGGGGCTCAGAAACCCAGTACTTC.

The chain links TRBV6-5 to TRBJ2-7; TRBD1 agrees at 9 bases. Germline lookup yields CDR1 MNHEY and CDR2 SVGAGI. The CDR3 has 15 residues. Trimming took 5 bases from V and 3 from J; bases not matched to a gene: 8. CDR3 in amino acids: CASSPAGTGLYEQYF. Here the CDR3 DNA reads TGTGCCAGCAGTCCGGCCGGGACAGGGCTCTACGAGCAGTACTTC.

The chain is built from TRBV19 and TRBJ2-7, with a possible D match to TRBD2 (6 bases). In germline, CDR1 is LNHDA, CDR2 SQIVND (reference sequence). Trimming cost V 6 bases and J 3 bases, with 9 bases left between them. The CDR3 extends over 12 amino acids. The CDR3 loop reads CASSWGDYEQYF. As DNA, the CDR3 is TGTGCCAGTAGCTGGGGGGACTACGAGCAGTACTTC.

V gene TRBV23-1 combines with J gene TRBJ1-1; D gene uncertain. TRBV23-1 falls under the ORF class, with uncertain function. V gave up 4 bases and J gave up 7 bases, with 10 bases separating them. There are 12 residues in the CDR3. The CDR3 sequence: CASSRREIEAFF. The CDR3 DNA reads TGCGCCAGCAGTCGTCGGGAGATTGAAGCTTTCTTT.

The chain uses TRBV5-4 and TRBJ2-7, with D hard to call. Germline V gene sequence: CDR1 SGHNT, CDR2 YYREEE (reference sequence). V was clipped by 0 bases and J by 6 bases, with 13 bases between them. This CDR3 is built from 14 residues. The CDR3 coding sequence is TGTGCCAGCAGCTTGGCCGGACCTCCGGCCGAGCAGTACTTC. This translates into CASSLAGPPAEQYF. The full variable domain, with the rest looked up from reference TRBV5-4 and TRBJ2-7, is ETGVTQSPTHLIKTRGQQVTLRCSSQSGHNTVSWYQQALGQGPQFIFQYYREEENGRGNFPPRFSGLQFPNYSSELNVNALELDDSALYLCASSLAGPPAEQYFGPGTRLTVT.

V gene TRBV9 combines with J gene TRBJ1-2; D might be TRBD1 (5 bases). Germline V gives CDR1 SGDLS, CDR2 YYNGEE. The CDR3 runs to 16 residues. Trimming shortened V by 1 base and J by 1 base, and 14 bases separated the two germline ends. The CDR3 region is CASSVSDAGVNYGYTF. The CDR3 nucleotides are TGTGCCAGCAGCGTAAGTGACGCGGGGGTTAACTATGGCTACACCTTC.

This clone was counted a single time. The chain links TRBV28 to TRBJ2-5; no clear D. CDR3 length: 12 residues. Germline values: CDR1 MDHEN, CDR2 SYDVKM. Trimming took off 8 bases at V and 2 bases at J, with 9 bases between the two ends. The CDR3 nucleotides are TGTGCCAGCGTGGCAGGTCAAGAGACCCAGTACTTC. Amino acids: CASVAGQETQYF.

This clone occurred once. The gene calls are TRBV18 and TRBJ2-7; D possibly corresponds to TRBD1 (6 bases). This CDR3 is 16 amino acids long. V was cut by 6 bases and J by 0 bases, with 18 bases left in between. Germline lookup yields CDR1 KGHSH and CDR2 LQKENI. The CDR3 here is CASSPWGRASSYEQYF. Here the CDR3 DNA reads TGTGCCAGCTCCCCATGGGGGCGTGCGAGCTCCTACGAGCAGTACTTC.

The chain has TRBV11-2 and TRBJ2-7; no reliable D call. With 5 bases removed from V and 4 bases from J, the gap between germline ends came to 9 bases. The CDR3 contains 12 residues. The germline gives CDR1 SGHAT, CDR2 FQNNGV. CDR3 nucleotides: TGTGCCAGCAGCCTCCAGCATTACGAGCAGTACTTC. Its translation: CASSLQHYEQYF.

CDR3 residues: CASSERVPTDRGLSYEQYF. In DNA form, the CDR3 reads TGCGCCAGCAGTGAGAGAGTCCCGACGGACAGGGGGCTCTCCTACGAGCAGTACTTC. The V and J genes are TRBV10-1 and TRBJ2-7, with 11 positions matching TRBD1. Germline V gives CDR1 WNHNN, CDR2 SYGVQD (reference sequence). The CDR3 loop spans 19 amino acids. Unmatched junction bases numbered 12, after V lost 2 bases and J lost 0 bases.

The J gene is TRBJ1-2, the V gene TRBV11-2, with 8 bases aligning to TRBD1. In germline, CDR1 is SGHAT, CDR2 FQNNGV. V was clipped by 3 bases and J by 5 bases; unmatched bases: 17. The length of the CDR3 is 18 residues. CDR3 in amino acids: CASSLMGGRGRTGYGYTF. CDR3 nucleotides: TGTGCCAGCAGCTTGATGGGGGGTAGGGGAAGGACAGGGTATGGCTACACCTTC. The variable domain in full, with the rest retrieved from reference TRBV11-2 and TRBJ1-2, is EAGVAQSPRYKIIEKRQSVAFWCNPISGHATLYWYQQILGQGPKLLIQFQNNGVVDDSQLPKDRFSAERLKGVDSTLKIQPAKLEDSAVYLCASSLMGGRGRTGYGYTFGSGTRLTVV.

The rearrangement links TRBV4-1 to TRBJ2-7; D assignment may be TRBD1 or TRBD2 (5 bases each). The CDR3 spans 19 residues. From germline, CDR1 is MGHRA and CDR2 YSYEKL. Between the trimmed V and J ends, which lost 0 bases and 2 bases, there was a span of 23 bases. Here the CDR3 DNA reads TGCGCCAGCAGCCAAGATAGTTCGGTGTTCGGGACGTACACCTACGAGCAGTACTTC. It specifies CASSQDSSVFGTYTYEQYF.

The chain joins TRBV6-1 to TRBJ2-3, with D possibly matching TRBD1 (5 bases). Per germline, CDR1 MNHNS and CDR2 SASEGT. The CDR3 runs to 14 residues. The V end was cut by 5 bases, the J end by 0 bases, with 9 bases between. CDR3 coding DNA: TGTGCCAGCAGTCCAGGGTACAGCACAGATACGCAGTATTTT. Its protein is CASSPGYSTDTQYF.

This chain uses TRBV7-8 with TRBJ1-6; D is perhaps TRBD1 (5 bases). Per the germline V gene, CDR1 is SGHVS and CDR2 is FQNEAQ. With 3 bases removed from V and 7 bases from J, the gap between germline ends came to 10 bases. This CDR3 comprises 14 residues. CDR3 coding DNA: TGTGCCAGCAGCTTTCCAGGGTCCAATTCACCCCTCCACTTT. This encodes CASSFPGSNSPLHF.

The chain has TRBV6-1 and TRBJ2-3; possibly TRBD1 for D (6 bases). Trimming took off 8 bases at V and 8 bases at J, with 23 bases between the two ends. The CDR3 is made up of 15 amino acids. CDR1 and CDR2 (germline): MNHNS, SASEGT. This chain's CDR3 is CASHLDGLVGGTQYF. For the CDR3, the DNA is TGTGCCAGCCACCTCGACGGCCTGGTAGGGGGTACGCAGTATTTT.

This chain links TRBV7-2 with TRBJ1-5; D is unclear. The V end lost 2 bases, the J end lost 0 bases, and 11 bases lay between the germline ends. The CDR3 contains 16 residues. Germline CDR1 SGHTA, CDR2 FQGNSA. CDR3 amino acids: CASSLFSGPSNQPQHF. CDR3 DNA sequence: TGTGCCAGCAGCTTATTCTCTGGGCCTAGCAATCAGCCCCAGCATTTT.